This is a list of T cell receptor beta chains from one sample in a study of cytotoxic CD8 clonotypes in ibrutinib-treated CLL. Only in-frame clones appear in the TCRdb table, and some are missing; sequencing was by immunoSEQ multiplex PCR. The sample lists 150,000 or so clones, around 81% occurring once. This specimen consisted of PBMCs, obtained after 36 months of ibrutinib treatment. Every receptor here comes from a human donor with chronic lymphocytic leukemia. Each CDR3 is given with its conserved first and last residue. Rows may omit the clone size; those that give it use once, few, many or a size class.

CDR3aa	len	abundance	v_gene
CASSFHGSQYEQYF	14	NA	TRBV27
CASSLGLKAFF	11	NA	TRBV27
CASSQEEAASYNEQFF	16	NA	TRBV4-1
CASSSYTREGPDYF	14	NA	TRBV27
CASSLVRTGGIQYF	14	NA	TRBV5-4
CSVFFPNTGELFF	13	NA	TRBV29-1
CASSLWASGEGTQYF	15	NA	TRBV11-1
CAWSGQGNTEAFF	13	NA	TRBV30
CAWSNGGAADTQYF	14	NA	TRBV30
CASSGGPGEKLFF	13	NA	TRBV6-1
CASSLEGWDYGYTF	14	few	TRBV7-3
CASATSDQETQYF	13	NA	TRBV6-1
CASKSKLVSYNEQFF	15	NA	TRBV23-1
CASGGAYNEQFF	12	NA	TRBV6-6
CASSLIAGGPTWEQYF	16	NA	TRBV7-9
CASSQAIPRGRKNTEAFF	18	once	TRBV4-1
CAISDRAKYQETQYF	15	few	TRBV10-3
CASSLALTERPDEQFF	16	NA	TRBV5-1
CATSRARIRDSTDTQYF	17	NA	TRBV15
CASNRPLVEKLFF	13	NA	TRBV2
CASKRQGWTGELFF	14	NA	TRBV6-4
CASSQGPMNTEAFF	14	NA	TRBV4-1
CASSLLRNTEAFF	13	NA	TRBV5-6
CASRPGQHNEKLFF	14	NA	TRBV5-1
CASTNQGTNEKLFF	14	NA	TRBV6-6
CASSLVGSGQYF	12	NA	TRBV13
CASSRGNTGTGYPGELFF	18	NA	TRBV7-9
CASSLGQGINNQPQHF	16	NA	TRBV27
CASSLAKGSPTVEQYF	16	NA	TRBV7-9
CASSQDRAYEQYF	13	NA	TRBV19
CASSLGGGSLGNQPQHF	17	NA	TRBV27
CASSLPGQGGGSDTQYF	17	NA	TRBV5-1
CAISESNRGYEQYF	14	NA	TRBV10-3
CASSLVPGPIRGEGDGYTF	19	NA	TRBV11-2
CASSPRDRNQPQHF	14	NA	TRBV5-1
CASSIAASFDEQYF	14	NA	TRBV19
CASSHKFGTGLKGDTEAFF	19	NA	TRBV4-1
CASSLPATNEKLFF	14	NA	TRBV4-2
CASSYSWVAGIYEQYF	16	NA	TRBV6-5
CASSGTGGYGYTF	13	NA	TRBV2
CASSLTFYLAQETQYF	16	NA	TRBV7-9
CASSLARVHEQYF	13	NA	TRBV5-4
CASSYGLAGGPSYNEQFF	18	NA	TRBV5-4
CASSLGLGLSYNEQFF	16	NA	TRBV7-3
CASSETPLQPQHF	13	NA	TRBV6-1
CASSLASNQPQHF	13	few	TRBV5-6
CASSLDKLGGELFF	14	NA	TRBV7-3
CSVDFRQPSTDTQYF	15	NA	TRBV29-1
CASSLGGGMGETQYF	15	NA	TRBV5-4
CASSYRGTGEAFF	13	NA	TRBV6-5
CASSLQETQYF	11	NA	TRBV7-2
CAIRGGTYEQYF	12	NA	TRBV10-3
CARNVAGGYTF	11	NA	TRBV30
CASSQNPDRLAVMVSANYGYTF	22	NA	TRBV23-1